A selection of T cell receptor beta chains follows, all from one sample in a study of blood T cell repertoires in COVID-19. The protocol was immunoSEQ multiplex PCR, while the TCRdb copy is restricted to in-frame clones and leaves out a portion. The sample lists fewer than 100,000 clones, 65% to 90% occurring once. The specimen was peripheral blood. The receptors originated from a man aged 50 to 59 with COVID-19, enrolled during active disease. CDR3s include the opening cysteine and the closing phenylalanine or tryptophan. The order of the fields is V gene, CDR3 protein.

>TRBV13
CASSSRGGSYEQYF
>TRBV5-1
CASRGATSGGGGTGELFF
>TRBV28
CASSVATGWNTGELFF
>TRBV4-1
CASSQGDRDFYGYTF
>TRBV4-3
CASSQGGQGAKGEQYF
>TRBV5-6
CASSLRQGAYTEAFF
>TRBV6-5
CASSYSGTSVEQYF
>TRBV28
CASSPPTGGAGYEQYF
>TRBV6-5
CASRTGDLGEPQHF
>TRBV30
CAWSRGSTEAFF
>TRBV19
CASKPAGLTYEQFF
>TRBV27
CASSLTGDRALKQYF
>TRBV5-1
CASSFTQDSPLHF
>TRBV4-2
CASSSRLAGGKAEQFF
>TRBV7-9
CASSFPRDRGGEQYF
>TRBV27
CASSFRLAYEQYF
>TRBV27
CASRRTGGRDTEAFF
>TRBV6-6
CASSYQGGDYGYTF
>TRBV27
CASIEGREQYF
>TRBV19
CASRDIGGRTDTQYF
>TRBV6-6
CASTGDRGISYNEQFF
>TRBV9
CASSVGARPDSGNTIYF
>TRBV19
CASSADRGTEAFF
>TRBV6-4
CASSDSSGSGANVLTF
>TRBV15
CATSPRGSKAFF
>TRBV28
CASSSTGAGQPQHF
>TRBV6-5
CASSYRSVSYNEQFF
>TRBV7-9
CASSPARRAFF
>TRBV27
CACGVNTGELFF
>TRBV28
CASSWGRGSNEQFF
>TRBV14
CASSQAGTGGPNEKLFF
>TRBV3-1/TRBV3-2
CASSQELAGERGTQYF
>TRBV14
CASSPGTGRWDEKLFF
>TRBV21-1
CASTDISPLHF
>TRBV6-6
CASGSFRGFTEAFF
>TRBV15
CATSKMNRNSNQPQHF
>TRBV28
CASRLSSTEAFF
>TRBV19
CASSSLRADTQYF
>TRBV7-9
CASSLARASVLTGELFF
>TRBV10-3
CAISEFVEGQGLSSGANVLTF
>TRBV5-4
CASSPSSNTEAFF
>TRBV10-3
CATGQGEDEKLFF
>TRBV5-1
CASSLGQGGQETQYF